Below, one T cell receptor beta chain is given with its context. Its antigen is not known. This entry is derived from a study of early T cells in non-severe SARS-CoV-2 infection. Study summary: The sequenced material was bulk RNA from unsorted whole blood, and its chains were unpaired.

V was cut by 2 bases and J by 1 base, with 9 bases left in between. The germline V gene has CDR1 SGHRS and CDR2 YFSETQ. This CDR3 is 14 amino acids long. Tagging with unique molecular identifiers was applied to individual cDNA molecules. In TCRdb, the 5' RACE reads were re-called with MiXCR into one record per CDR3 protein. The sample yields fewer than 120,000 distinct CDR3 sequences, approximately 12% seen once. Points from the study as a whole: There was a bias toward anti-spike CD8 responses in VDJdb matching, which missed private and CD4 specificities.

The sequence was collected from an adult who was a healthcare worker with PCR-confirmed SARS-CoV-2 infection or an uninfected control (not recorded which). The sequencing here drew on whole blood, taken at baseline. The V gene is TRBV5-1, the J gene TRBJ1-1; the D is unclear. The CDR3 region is CASSLPTPNTEAFF. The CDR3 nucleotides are TGCGCCAGCAGCTTACCCACTCCGAACACTGAAGCTTTCTTT.